These 10 T cell receptor beta chains were all obtained from the same sample, sequenced in a study of T cells in Graves' hyperthyroidism and ophthalmopathy. Amplification of TCR beta CDR3 regions was performed using RNA transcripts as template. When the TCR CDR3 underwent first-round RT-PCR, the HTBI primer set was used. TCRdb reanalysed the multiplex PCR reads using MiXCR and keeps one entry per CDR3 protein. The profile covers some 350,000 distinct CDR3 sequences, with roughly 15% appearing a single time and about 21% taken by the ten largest. The sequenced sample consisted of blood. The source is a woman aged 60-70 years with Graves' ophthalmopathy.

In this sample, this clonotype turned up many times. The chain links TRBV12-5 to TRBJ2-2; possible D gene TRBD1, 5 bases. The CDR3 consists of 15 residues. The V gene lost 0 bases and the J gene lost 5 bases, with 10 bases spanning the gap. Per germline, CDR1 LGHNT and CDR2 FRNRAP. The CDR3 DNA reads TGTGCTAGTGGTTTGGTAATCCAGGGAACCGGGGAGCTGTTTTTT. Translating gives CASGLVIQGTGELFF.

This clonotype occurred a few times. This chain joins TRBV7-9 and TRBJ1-6; D is perhaps TRBD1 (5 bases). The CDR3 is made up of 15 amino acids. Germline V lookup: CDR1 SEHNR, CDR2 FQNEAQ (reference sequence). V dropped 5 bases and J dropped 10 bases, with 18 bases sitting between them. The chain's CDR3 is CASSLTGTDGSPLHF. For the CDR3, the DNA is TGTGCCAGCAGCCTCACGGGGACGGACGGGTCACCCCTCCACTTT.

The rearrangement links TRBV4-1 to TRBJ1-1; perhaps TRBD1 as D (6 bases). CDR3 length: 16 residues. V gave up 5 bases and J gave up 0 bases, with 16 bases separating them. CDR1 and CDR2 from the germline V gene are MGHRA and YSYEKL. Here the CDR3 reads CASSNTGLSMNTEAFF. The CDR3 coding sequence is TGCGCCAGCAGCAATACAGGGCTGAGCATGAACACTGAAGCTTTCTTT.

This clonotype appeared many times. This chain joins TRBV24-1 and TRBJ2-5; possible D gene TRBD2, 6 bases. CDR1 KGHDR and CDR2 SFDVKD come from the germline V gene. The CDR3 sequence is 15 residues long. With 2 bases removed from V and 3 bases from J, the gap between germline ends came to 12 bases. The CDR3 protein is CATSDYGIAEETQYF. For the CDR3, the DNA is TGTGCCACCAGTGATTATGGGATAGCGGAAGAGACCCAGTACTTC.

This clonotype has a count of ten or more. The gene calls are TRBV11-2 and TRBJ2-3, with D possibly TRBD1 on 6 matching bases. Trimming took 5 bases from V and 5 from J, leaving 14 bases between them. The germline CDR1 and CDR2 sequences are SGHAT and FQNNGV. The CDR3 length is 14 residues. CDR3 sequence (DNA): TGTGCCAGCAGCCCCAGGGGAGTCGGAGATACGCAGTATTTT. Protein sequence: CASSPRGVGDTQYF. The full variable domain, in which reference TRBV11-2 and TRBJ2-3 provide the parts outside the CDR3, is EAGVAQSPRYKIIEKRQSVAFWCNPISGHATLYWYQQILGQGPKLLIQFQNNGVVDDSQLPKDRFSAERLKGVDSTLKIQPAKLEDSAVYLCASSPRGVGDTQYFGPGTRLTVL.

This chain joins TRBV19 and TRBJ2-5; 11 bases are a match to TRBD1. V shed 5 bases, J shed 2 bases, and the junction held 7 bases outside the gene matches. The CDR3 length is 16 residues. Germline CDR1 reads LNHDA; CDR2 reads SQIVND (reference sequence). The CDR3 coding sequence is TGTGCCAGTAGTCCCGGGACAGGGGGTTGGCAAGAGACCCAGTACTTC. Translation gives CASSPGTGGWQETQYF.

This clonotype was seen repeatedly, ten times or more. This chain links TRBV2 with TRBJ2-1, with 11 bases identical to TRBD1. This CDR3 contains 15 residues. V gave up 5 bases and J gave up 7 bases; unmatched junction bases: 7. CDR1 is SNHLY and CDR2 is FYNNEI in the germline V gene. CDR3 nucleotide sequence: TGTGCCAGCAGTTTCGGACAGGGGGCGAGGAATGAGCAGTTCTTC. Its protein product is CASSFGQGARNEQFF.

The gene calls are TRBV12-3 or TRBV12-4 and TRBJ1-6; D is uncertain. CDR3 length equals 16 residues. The V and J ends lost 1 base and 0 bases respectively, with 7 bases between them. CDR3 sequence reads: CASSLGVSSYNSPLHF. CDR3 in DNA: TGTGCCAGCAGTTTAGGCGTGAGCTCCTATAATTCACCCCTCCACTTT.

This clonotype was recorded a few times. The V gene is TRBV5-4, the J gene TRBJ2-7; 8 bases agree with TRBD1. The length of the CDR3 is 15 residues. J was trimmed by 5 bases and V by 1 base; bases with no gene match: 8. Per the germline V gene, CDR1 is SGHNT and CDR2 is YYREEE (reference sequence). CDR3 region: CASSLSGQGADEQYF. CDR3 coding DNA: TGTGCCAGCAGCTTGTCGGGGCAGGGGGCGGACGAGCAGTACTTC. Combining the CDR3 with reference TRBV5-4 and TRBJ2-7 gives the whole variable domain ETGVTQSPTHLIKTRGQQVTLRCSSQSGHNTVSWYQQALGQGPQFIFQYYREEENGRGNFPPRFSGLQFPNYSSELNVNALELDDSALYLCASSLSGQGADEQYFGPGTRLTVT.

This chain joins TRBV7-9 and TRBJ2-5; 10 positions agree with TRBD1. The V and J ends lost 5 bases and 6 bases, in that order; junction bases with no gene match: 6. Germline V lookup: CDR1 SEHNR, CDR2 FQNEAQ (reference sequence). The CDR3 is 14 residues long. CDR3 coding DNA: TGTGCCAGCAGCCATCGACAGGGGGCGAAGACCCAGTACTTC. This gives the protein CASSHRQGAKTQYF.